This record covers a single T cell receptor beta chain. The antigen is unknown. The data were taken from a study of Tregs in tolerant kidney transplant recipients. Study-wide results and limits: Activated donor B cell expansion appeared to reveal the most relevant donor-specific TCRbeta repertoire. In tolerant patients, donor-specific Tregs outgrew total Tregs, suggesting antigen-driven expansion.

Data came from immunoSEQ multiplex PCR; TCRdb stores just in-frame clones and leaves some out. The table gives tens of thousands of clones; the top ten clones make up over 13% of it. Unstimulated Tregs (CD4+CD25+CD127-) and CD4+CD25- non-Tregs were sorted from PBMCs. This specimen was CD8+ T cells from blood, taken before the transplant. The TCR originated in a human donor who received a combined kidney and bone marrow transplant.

CDR3 DNA (partial): TGCAGCGTTGCGGAGCTAGCGGGAGTTGCCGGGGAG. It encodes CSVAELAGVAGE. The full CDR3 protein is CSVAELAGVAGELFF. The chain employs TRBV29-1 and TRBJ2-2, with 10 bases that match TRBD2. The read terminates 3 residues before the CDR3 end, so the remaining end is supplied by the germline J gene. The V gene end was trimmed by 4 bases and the J gene end by 6 bases; junction bases not matched to a gene: 8. In germline, CDR1 is SQVTM, CDR2 ANQGSEA. This CDR3 is built from 15 residues.